This T cell receptor (beta chain) was identified in a study of human thymus T cells. Whole-study findings and limits: In thymic and blood repertoires alike, V and J usage looked biased.

TCRdb's table, derived via immunoSEQ multiplex PCR, lists solely in-frame clones and lacks some. The top ten clones hold about 0.12% of a sample with tens of thousands of clones, about 93% of them seen once. Genomic DNA was extracted from every available blood leukocyte. As regards this clone: The target antigen is unknown.

V shed 3 bases and J shed 4 bases, with 10 bases lying between them. The CDR3 is made up of 14 amino acids. Germline V lookup: CDR1 SGDLS, CDR2 YYNGEE. Sequencing was done on a sample of blood. This TCR was sampled from a boy under three years old with a congenital heart defect but otherwise immunologically healthy. V usage is TRBV9 and J usage is TRBJ2-2; possibly TRBD1 or TRBD2 for D (5 bases each). The CDR3 region has the DNA TGTGCCAGCAGCGCCGGGACGAGCACCGGGGAGCTGTTTTTT. Protein sequence: CASSAGTSTGELFF.